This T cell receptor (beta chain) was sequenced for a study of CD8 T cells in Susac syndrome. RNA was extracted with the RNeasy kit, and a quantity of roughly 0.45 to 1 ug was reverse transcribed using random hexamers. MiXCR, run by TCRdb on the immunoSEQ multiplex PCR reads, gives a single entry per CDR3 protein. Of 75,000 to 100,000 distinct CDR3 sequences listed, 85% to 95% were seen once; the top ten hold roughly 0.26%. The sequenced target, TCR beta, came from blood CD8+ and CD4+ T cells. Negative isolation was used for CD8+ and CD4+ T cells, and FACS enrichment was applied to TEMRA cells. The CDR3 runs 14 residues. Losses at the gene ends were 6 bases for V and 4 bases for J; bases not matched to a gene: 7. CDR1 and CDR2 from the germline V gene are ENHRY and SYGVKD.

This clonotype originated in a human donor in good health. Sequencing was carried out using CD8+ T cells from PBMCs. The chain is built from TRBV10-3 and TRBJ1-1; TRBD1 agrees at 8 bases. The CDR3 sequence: CAISEQGGSTEAFF. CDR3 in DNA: TGTGCCATCAGCGAACAGGGGGGAAGCACTGAAGCTTTCTTT.